This is a list of T cell receptor beta chains from one sample in a study of shared clonotypes between healthy human individuals. The protocol was immunoSEQ multiplex PCR, while the TCRdb copy is restricted to in-frame clones and leaves out a portion. In the table there are more than 550,000 clones, about 92% of which are singletons. Specimen: memory CD8+ T cells from PBMCs. These TCRs come from a man in his late teens or twenties in good health. Some clones in this sample may be carry-over from other donors' samples. Both conserved end residues are part of each CDR3. Each record gives: CDR3 protein, clone size, V gene, J gene. A row's size may be missing; if present it is once, few, many or a size class.

CDR3 protein: CASSYTRDPGLANYGYTF
clone size: NA
V gene: TRBV11-2
J gene: TRBJ1-2

CDR3 protein: CASSYSSGEFYNEQFF
clone size: NA
V gene: TRBV6-5
J gene: TRBJ2-1

CDR3 protein: CASSWTGLNTEAFF
clone size: NA
V gene: TRBV7-9
J gene: TRBJ1-1

CDR3 protein: CASSPGQGAVNTEAFF
clone size: NA
V gene: TRBV4-1
J gene: TRBJ1-1

CDR3 protein: CASSLGNQPQHF
clone size: NA
V gene: TRBV7-9
J gene: TRBJ1-5

CDR3 protein: CATGTGTSGANVLTF
clone size: NA
V gene: TRBV27
J gene: TRBJ2-6

CDR3 protein: CATSRGQGRNQPQHF
clone size: few
V gene: TRBV15
J gene: TRBJ1-5

CDR3 protein: CASSATRGVGYTF
clone size: once
V gene: TRBV9
J gene: TRBJ1-2

CDR3 protein: CASSLVQETQYF
clone size: few
V gene: TRBV7-8
J gene: TRBJ2-5

CDR3 protein: CATSRDQGSGNTIYF
clone size: NA
V gene: TRBV15
J gene: TRBJ1-3

CDR3 protein: CASTGGSSYEQYF
clone size: NA
V gene: TRBV5-6
J gene: TRBJ2-7

CDR3 protein: CASSKVTSGSSYNEQFF
clone size: NA
V gene: TRBV21-1
J gene: TRBJ2-1

CDR3 protein: CASSFRGGEGNNEQFF
clone size: NA
V gene: TRBV27
J gene: TRBJ2-1

CDR3 protein: CASSPGTSEYNEQFF
clone size: NA
V gene: TRBV7-9
J gene: TRBJ2-1

CDR3 protein: CAAGPPFSGNTIYF
clone size: NA
V gene: TRBV6-5
J gene: TRBJ1-3

CDR3 protein: CASSPGGLGTEAFF
clone size: NA
V gene: TRBV7-8
J gene: TRBJ1-1

CDR3 protein: CASSLSQILGLTDTQYF
clone size: NA
V gene: TRBV5-1
J gene: TRBJ2-3

CDR3 protein: CASSQAEGGEQYF
clone size: NA
V gene: TRBV4-3
J gene: TRBJ2-7

CDR3 protein: CASSLGTGVTGELFF
clone size: NA
V gene: TRBV5-1
J gene: TRBJ2-2

CDR3 protein: CASSVGADSYEQYF
clone size: NA
V gene: TRBV9
J gene: TRBJ2-7

CDR3 protein: CASSDSRVHPNEQFF
clone size: NA
V gene: TRBV2
J gene: TRBJ2-1

CDR3 protein: CASSEYRHTEAFF
clone size: NA
V gene: TRBV6-1
J gene: TRBJ1-1

CDR3 protein: CAWSEPIALRKLFF
clone size: NA
V gene: TRBV30
J gene: TRBJ1-4

CDR3 protein: CASPGQGDNEQYF
clone size: few
V gene: TRBV27
J gene: TRBJ2-7

CDR3 protein: CASSLDKVSYNEQFF
clone size: once
V gene: TRBV11-2
J gene: TRBJ2-1

CDR3 protein: CASTPTDSLLFNEQFF
clone size: NA
V gene: TRBV19
J gene: TRBJ2-1

CDR3 protein: CASSQDGTSVHNEQFF
clone size: NA
V gene: TRBV7-9
J gene: TRBJ2-1

CDR3 protein: CASRDRALNTEAFF
clone size: few
V gene: TRBV7-9
J gene: TRBJ1-1

CDR3 protein: CAWSWAGDTEAFF
clone size: NA
V gene: TRBV30
J gene: TRBJ1-1

CDR3 protein: CASSVLAGGPNEQFF
clone size: NA
V gene: TRBV5-4
J gene: TRBJ2-1

CDR3 protein: CASSARDAHYEQYF
clone size: NA
V gene: TRBV7-7
J gene: TRBJ2-7

CDR3 protein: CASSHTTITGVYEQYF
clone size: NA
V gene: TRBV27
J gene: TRBJ2-7

CDR3 protein: CASSVRDEETQYF
clone size: NA
V gene: TRBV9
J gene: TRBJ2-5

CDR3 protein: CASTLREGNTEAFF
clone size: once
V gene: TRBV19
J gene: TRBJ1-1

CDR3 protein: CASSGVESSYNEQFF
clone size: NA
V gene: TRBV5-1
J gene: TRBJ2-1

CDR3 protein: CASSPGGYEQYF
clone size: NA
V gene: TRBV5-1
J gene: TRBJ2-7

CDR3 protein: CASSLGDAGNQPQHF
clone size: NA
V gene: TRBV5-5
J gene: TRBJ1-5

CDR3 protein: CASRVARGQPQHF
clone size: NA
V gene: TRBV6-5
J gene: TRBJ1-5

CDR3 protein: CASSFGPPGATDTQYF
clone size: NA
V gene: TRBV5-4
J gene: TRBJ2-3

CDR3 protein: CASSHFGTYYEQYF
clone size: NA
V gene: TRBV19
J gene: TRBJ2-7

CDR3 protein: CASSLWGGAEAFF
clone size: NA
V gene: TRBV5-6
J gene: TRBJ1-1

CDR3 protein: CASSSQTEGSGNTIYF
clone size: NA
V gene: TRBV28
J gene: TRBJ1-3